Presented here are 26 T cell receptor beta chains from one specimen sequenced in a study of shared clonotypes between healthy human individuals. Some clones are missing from TCRdb's copy, which holds only in-frame ones; the method was immunoSEQ multiplex PCR. The sample has 950,000 to 1,100,000 clones; around three quarters are singletons. Sequences were obtained from memory CD4+ T cells from PBMCs. Specified subset: CD45RA-negative fraction. The receptor set was obtained from a man aged 18 to 29 in good health. Some clones in this sample may be carry-over from other donors' samples.

The rearrangement joins TRBV28 to TRBJ2-3; 7 bases agree with TRBD1. This CDR3 has 15 residues. Trimming cost V 2 bases and J 1 base; bases outside gene matches: 3. Per the germline V gene, CDR1 is MDHEN and CDR2 is SYDVKM. The CDR3 spells CASSLIQGGTDTQYF. CDR3 sequence (DNA): TGTGCCAGCAGTTTAATTCAGGGGGGCACAGATACGCAGTATTTT.

This clone came up a few times. The chain couples TRBV5-6 to TRBJ1-2; tentative D call: TRBD1 (6 bases). The CDR3 sequence is 16 residues long. V shed 4 bases and J shed 3 bases, with 19 bases lying between them. CDR1 and CDR2 (germline): SGHDT, YYEEEE. The CDR3 nucleotides are TGTGCCAGCAGCCCGGGTTTGGGGGCAGCATACTATGGCTACACCTTC. Amino acids: CASSPGLGAAYYGYTF.

In this sample, this clone turned up once. One end of the junction does not line up with germline, which may come from a read error. This chain connects TRBV28 to TRBJ2-7, with D perhaps being TRBD1 or TRBD2 (5 bases each). The length of the CDR3 is 12 residues. Per germline, CDR1 MDHEN and CDR2 SYDVKM. The CDR3 coding sequence is TGTGCCAGCAGTTTATGGACTGGGGCTCCGGGGTTC. Protein sequence: CASSLWTGAPGF.

This clone was counted many times. The chain couples TRBV6-5 to TRBJ2-7, with TRBD1 as a possible D gene (5 bases). This CDR3 spans 15 amino acids. Germline V gives CDR1 MNHEY, CDR2 SVGAGI. V was shortened by 5 bases and J by 5 bases, with 19 bases between the two germline ends. The CDR3: CASSPLTQGVHEQYF. CDR3 nucleotide sequence: TGTGCCAGCAGTCCCCTGACCCAGGGTGTCCACGAGCAGTACTTC.

The CDR3 DNA reads TGTGCCAGCAGCCGACGCCCAGCCGCCTACGAGCAGTACTTC. It encodes CASSRRPAAYEQYF. The chain joins TRBV7-6 to TRBJ2-7; D remains unclear. CDR3 length: 14 amino acids. Germline assignment: CDR1 SGHVS and CDR2 FNYEAQ. Trimming removed 5 bases at V and 2 bases at J, with 13 bases between.

In nucleotides, the CDR3 is TGCAGCGTTTCCCGACAGGGGAAGTTTAACTATGGCTACACCTTC. Its protein product is CSVSRQGKFNYGYTF. This chain links TRBV29-1 with TRBJ1-2; 8 bases map to TRBD1. Trimming cost V 5 bases and J 1 base; bases outside gene matches: 9. CDR3 length equals 15 residues. Germline loops: CDR1 SQVTM, CDR2 ANQGSEA.

This clone was detected only a few times. The chain combines TRBV5-1 with TRBJ1-4; no definite D call. Per germline, CDR1 SGHRS and CDR2 YFSETQ. The length of the CDR3 is 14 residues. Trimming stripped 4 bases from V and 0 bases from J, with 7 bases between. The CDR3 DNA follows: TGCGCCAGCAGCCGGTCAGCAACTAATGAAAAACTGTTTTTT. Translated, it gives CASSRSATNEKLFF.

The chain recombines TRBV28 with TRBJ2-7, with D tentatively TRBD2 (6 bases). The CDR3 runs 14 residues. The germline gives CDR1 MDHEN, CDR2 SYDVKM. Trimming cost V 2 bases and J 5 bases, with 13 bases left between them. The CDR3 coding sequence is TGTGCCAGCAGTTTAGGCGGGACCCTCGACGAGCAGTACTTC. This encodes CASSLGGTLDEQYF.

CDR3 in DNA: TGTGCCAGCAGTGACCCGGGACAGCGCTATGGCTACACCTTC. Translating it yields CASSDPGQRYGYTF. The chain employs TRBV25-1 and TRBJ1-2; TRBD1 aligns across 7 bases. There are 14 residues in the CDR3. Trimming at V came to 3 bases and at J to 4 bases, leaving 5 bases not matched to a gene. CDR1 is MGHDK and CDR2 is SYGVNS in the germline V gene.

The CDR3 loop reads CASSQTGLNQPQHF. The CDR3 bases are TGTGCCAGCAGCCAAACAGGGCTCAATCAGCCCCAGCATTTT. This chain joins TRBV7-8 and TRBJ1-5; the D gene is possibly TRBD1 (6 bases). This CDR3 has 14 amino acids. Germline CDR1 SGHVS, CDR2 FQNEAQ. V was cut by 5 bases and J by 3 bases, with 11 bases left in between.

Remarks on this clone: One end of the junction fails to match germline, which may point to a read error. This rearrangement joins TRBV6-1 to TRBJ2-5; TRBD2 aligns across 9 bases. CDR3 length: 14 amino acids. Germline-derived CDR1 and CDR2 are MNHNS and SASEGT. CDR3 sequence (DNA): TGTGCCAGCAGCCGAGCGGGAGGAGAAGAGAGCCAGTACTTC. It codes for CASSRAGGEESQYF.

This clone was observed a few times. The rearrangement joins TRBV9 to TRBJ1-1; 12 nucleotides match TRBD1. The CDR3 spans 19 residues. The germline gives CDR1 SGDLS, CDR2 YYNGEE. J lost 4 bases, V lost 4 bases, and 17 bases had no gene match. CDR3 DNA: TGTGCCAGCAGCCCAGGCTCGGGACAGGGGGCTCGCGGGAGCACTGAAGCTTTCTTT. Its protein product is CASSPGSGQGARGSTEAFF.

Worth noting for this clone: Other DNA sequences in this specimen translate into the identical CDR3. This CDR3 reads CASSFSAQETQYF. In nucleotides, the CDR3 is TGTGCCAGCAGTTTTTCCGCGCAAGAGACCCAGTACTTC. The chain joins TRBV28 to TRBJ2-5; no clear D. V was pared by 3 bases and J by 2 bases, with 7 bases between. The germline V gene encodes CDR1 MDHEN and CDR2 SYDVKM. The CDR3 runs 13 residues. The complete variable domain, with remaining parts taken from reference TRBV28 and TRBJ2-5, reads DVKVTQSSRYLVKRTGEKVFLECVQDMDHENMFWYRQDPGLGLRLIYFSYDVKMKEKGDIPEGYSVSREKKERFSLILESASTNQTSMYLCASSFSAQETQYFGPGTRLLVL.

The chain employs TRBV9 and TRBJ2-1; no definite D call. The CDR3 runs 12 residues. The ends were cut back, 4 bases at V and 9 bases at J, with 11 bases in the middle. Germline CDR1 reads SGDLS; CDR2 reads YYNGEE. DNA of the CDR3: TGTGCCAGCAGCACGCAGTCCGGTGAGCAGTTCTTC. It is translated as CASSTQSGEQFF.

The chain is built from TRBV18 and TRBJ1-5, with D tentatively TRBD1 (6 bases). Germline-derived CDR1 and CDR2 are KGHSH and LQKENI. V dropped 2 bases and J dropped 5 bases, with 13 bases sitting between them. CDR3 length: 15 amino acids. CDR3 sequence (DNA): TGTGCCAGCTCACCATCTCAGGGGATGTATCAGCCCCAGCATTTT. Translation gives CASSPSQGMYQPQHF.

The chain combines TRBV7-3 with TRBJ2-5; 16 bases map to TRBD2. The CDR3 has 19 residues. The V and J ends lost 5 bases and 4 bases, in that order; junction bases with no gene match: 13. In germline, CDR1 is SGHTA, CDR2 FQGTGA. The CDR3 is CASSPTPGLAGGPGETQYF. CDR3 nucleotide sequence: TGTGCCAGCAGCCCCACCCCGGGACTAGCGGGAGGGCCGGGAGAGACCCAGTACTTC.

V usage is TRBV10-1 and J usage is TRBJ1-1; the D is unclear. CDR1 is WNHNN and CDR2 is SYGVQD in the germline V gene (reference sequence). This CDR3 spans 13 amino acids. Between the trimmed V and J ends, which lost 3 bases and 6 bases, there was a span of 11 bases. CDR3 sequence (DNA): TGCGCCAGCAGTGAATTTCCGGGAGCTGAAGCTTTCTTT. This sequence encodes CASSEFPGAEAFF.

For this clone: The identical CDR3 is also encoded by other nucleotide sequences in the sample. V gene TRBV18 combines with J gene TRBJ2-3; D uncertain. In germline, CDR1 is KGHSH, CDR2 LQKENI. The CDR3 is made up of 14 amino acids. The V end was cut by 2 bases, the J end by 4 bases, with 10 bases between. Here the CDR3 reads CASSPLTAADTQYF. The DNA for the CDR3 is TGTGCCAGCTCACCATTGACGGCGGCAGATACGCAGTATTTT.

The chain is built from TRBV11-2 and TRBJ1-2; 8 positions agree with TRBD1. Trimming cost V 0 bases and J 4 bases; bases outside gene matches: 4. CDR3 length: 15 residues. CDR1 and CDR2 (germline): SGHAT, FQNNGV. The CDR3 DNA sequence: TGTGCCAGCAGCTTAGAACCCGGGACAGGCTATGGCTACACCTTC. It translates to CASSLEPGTGYGYTF.

This clone was observed many times. Different DNA sequences within this sample yield the same CDR3. This sequence joins TRBV6-5 and TRBJ1-3, with D hard to call. The CDR3 loop spans 12 amino acids. The ends were cut back, 7 bases at V and 0 bases at J, with 4 bases in the middle. In germline, CDR1 is MNHEY, CDR2 SVGAGI. The CDR3 spells CASTGSGNTIYF. Here the CDR3 DNA reads TGTGCCAGCACCGGCTCTGGAAACACCATATATTTT.

This chain joins TRBV5-4 and TRBJ2-7; TRBD1 is a possible D gene (6 bases). V was cut by 0 bases and J by 5 bases, with 15 bases left in between. This CDR3 is built from 15 residues. CDR1 SGHNT and CDR2 YYREEE come from the germline V gene (reference sequence). This CDR3 is CASSLGDIPPNEQYF. In DNA form, the CDR3 reads TGTGCCAGCAGCTTGGGGGACATCCCCCCCAACGAGCAGTACTTC.

For this clone: The junction and the germline gene differ at one end; a read error may be behind it. The chain couples TRBV5-5 to TRBJ2-7; tentatively, D is TRBD1 or TRBD2 (6 bases each). The V gene's germline CDR1 is SGHKS and CDR2 YYEKEE (reference sequence). This CDR3 has 14 amino acids. Here the CDR3 reads CASSVRDIGREQYF. CDR3 bases: TGTGCCAGCAGCGTCCGGGACATCGGACGGGAGCAGTATTTC.

V usage is TRBV11-2 and J usage is TRBJ1-1, with 7 bases fitting TRBD1. Per germline, CDR1 SGHAT and CDR2 FQNNGV. V trimming: 3 bases; J trimming: 0 bases; junction bases outside the gene matches: 4. The CDR3 spans 15 residues. For the CDR3, the DNA is TGTGCCAGCAGCTTGGGGACAGTCATGAACACTGAAGCTTTCTTT. Its translation is CASSLGTVMNTEAFF.

This sequence joins TRBV2 and TRBJ1-2, with D hard to call. The CDR3 has 15 amino acids. V gave up 4 bases and J gave up 4 bases, with 16 bases separating them. CDR1 SNHLY and CDR2 FYNNEI come from the germline V gene. The chain's CDR3 is CASSVSTILSYGYTF. CDR3 DNA sequence: TGTGCCAGCAGTGTTAGCACCATTTTGAGCTATGGCTACACCTTC.

Points on this clone: A single base is all that separates this from a far larger clone, so a read error is likely. This chain connects TRBV20-1 to TRBJ1-2; D is ambiguous. The CDR3 has 11 amino acids. CDR1 and CDR2 (germline): DFQATT, SNEGSKA (reference sequence). V dropped 8 bases and J dropped 5 bases, with 12 bases sitting between them. The CDR3 DNA is TGCAGTACTATCGTAGAATATGGCTACACCTTC. This sequence encodes CSTIVEYGYTF.

The V and J genes are TRBV7-3 and TRBJ2-1, with D possibly matching TRBD1 (5 bases). V was cut by 5 bases and J by 0 bases, with 17 bases left in between. Germline loops: CDR1 SGHTA, CDR2 FQGTGA. The CDR3 runs to 17 residues. The CDR3 is CASSPDSASSSYNEQFF. CDR3 DNA: TGTGCCAGCAGCCCCGACAGTGCGTCGAGCTCCTACAATGAGCAGTTCTTC.